This T cell receptor (beta chain) was sequenced in a study of CD8+ T cells in alopecia areata. Findings and limits, study-wide: Researchers reported that TCR sharing among patients proved less clear than in mice, possibly HLA-linked. Scalp samples also yield sequences from resident alphabeta T cells of normal skin. Especially in alopecia totalis/universalis, lesional scalp showed greater clonality than normal scalp did.

It was from PBMCs that CD4+ and CD8+ T cells were sorted. RNA was isolated and reverse transcribed to cDNA, the sequencing template. The method was immunoSEQ multiplex PCR; TCRdb's version includes in-frame clones alone and lacks a portion of them. Of 120,000 to 150,000 clones in the sample, roughly 60% were seen once. The V and J ends lost 3 bases and 6 bases respectively, with 15 bases between them. Germline V lookup: CDR1 PRHDT, CDR2 FYEKMQ (reference sequence). The CDR3 is made up of 14 amino acids. As for this clone: Its matching antigen is unknown.

The genes are TRBV13 and TRBJ2-7; TRBD1 or TRBD2 may be the D gene (5 bases each). This clonotype was obtained from a human donor in good health. The sequenced sample was CD8+ T cells sorted from blood. In nucleotides, the CDR3 is TGTGCCAGCAGCTTTCGAGGGCAGGGCCGCGAGCAGTACTTC. Protein sequence: CASSFRGQGREQYF.